Presented here are 18 T cell receptor beta chains from one specimen sequenced in a study of T cell responses to AZD1222 COVID-19 vaccine. Using immunoSEQ multiplex PCR, the repertoire was profiled, and TCRdb retains in-frame clones only, with some absent. Here the sample spans 110,000 to 150,000 clones, more than 90% being singletons. The source was peripheral blood, collected on day 0 of AZD1222 vaccination. Source of these receptors: an adult in good health.

The chain has TRBV2 and TRBJ2-7, with 8 bases fitting TRBD2. Germline-derived CDR1 and CDR2 are SNHLY and FYNNEI. This CDR3 has 12 residues. V lost 8 bases to trimming and J lost 7 bases; unmatched junction nucleotides: 7. Here the CDR3 reads CASLRLASEQYF. As DNA, the CDR3 is TGTGCCAGCCTTCGACTAGCGAGTGAGCAGTACTTC.

The chain has TRBV6-4 and TRBJ1-3; D unresolved. CDR1 and CDR2 from the germline V gene are MRHNA and SNTAGT. CDR3 length: 14 residues. Trimming left V 4 bases short and J 4 bases short, with 11 bases between. The CDR3 sequence is CASSGEDKGNTIYF. The DNA for the CDR3 is TGTGCCAGCAGTGGAGAAGATAAAGGAAACACCATATATTTT.

The chain recombines TRBV9 with TRBJ2-2, with TRBD1 matching over 10 bases. V dropped 0 bases and J dropped 3; count of bases not matched to a gene: 5. This CDR3 comprises 17 residues. The germline V gene has CDR1 SGDLS and CDR2 YYNGEE. Here the CDR3 reads CASSVVGGQGDTGELFF. The CDR3 DNA follows: TGTGCCAGCAGCGTAGTGGGTGGACAGGGGGACACCGGGGAGCTGTTTTTT.

V usage is TRBV5-4 and J usage is TRBJ2-7, with D perhaps assigned TRBD1 or TRBD2 (5 bases each). V dropped 4 bases and J dropped 3 bases, with 14 bases sitting between them. The CDR3 length is 14 residues. Germline CDR1 reads SGHNT; CDR2 reads YYREEE (reference sequence). The CDR3 nucleotides are TGTGCCAGCAGCGGGACCGGCGACCGCTACGAGCAGTACTTC. Amino acids: CASSGTGDRYEQYF.

V and J are TRBV18 and TRBJ2-5, with a possible D match to TRBD2 (6 bases). The CDR3 has 13 amino acids. Deletions cut 2 bases from V and 9 bases from J, with 13 bases between. Germline V gene data show CDR1 as KGHSH and CDR2 as LQKENI. This chain's CDR3 is CASSPGDFTSQYF. The DNA for the CDR3 is TGTGCCAGCTCACCAGGGGACTTCACGTCCCAGTACTTC.

This chain joins TRBV7-2 and TRBJ2-1, with TRBD2 matching 8 bases. The germline gives CDR1 SGHTA, CDR2 FQGNSA. V was pared by 5 bases and J by 6 bases, with 6 bases of the junction left unmatched. The CDR3 consists of 14 residues. The CDR3 region has the DNA TGTGCCAGCAGCCCTGCCAGCGGGAGCAATGAGCAGTTCTTC. This gives the protein CASSPASGSNEQFF.

J is TRBJ1-1 and V is TRBV11-2; perhaps TRBD1 as D (5 bases). Between the trimmed V and J ends, which lost 8 bases and 2 bases, there was a span of 15 bases. Looked up from germline, CDR1 is SGHAT and CDR2 is FQNNGV. The CDR3 length is 14 residues. CDR3 coding DNA: TGTGCCAGCGGACTGGGCGGGGGTAACACTGAAGCTTTCTTT. Translation gives CASGLGGGNTEAFF.

The chain recombines TRBV18 with TRBJ2-1, with D tentatively TRBD1 or TRBD2 (5 bases each). The V end lost 4 bases, the J end lost 2 bases, and 12 bases lay between the germline ends. The CDR3 spans 15 residues. The germline V gene has CDR1 KGHSH and CDR2 LQKENI. CDR3: CASSQLGDPYNEQFF. CDR3 nucleotides: TGTGCCAGCTCACAATTGGGGGACCCCTACAATGAGCAGTTCTTC.

V is TRBV5-1 and J is TRBJ2-1; the D gene is possibly TRBD1 (5 bases). This CDR3 is 15 amino acids long. CDR1 and CDR2 (germline): SGHRS, YFSETQ. V was cut by 4 bases and J by 9 bases, with 20 bases left in between. The CDR3 reads CASSPDPGNWGEQFF. DNA of the CDR3: TGCGCCAGCAGCCCGGATCCAGGGAACTGGGGTGAGCAGTTCTTC.

V gene TRBV12-5 combines with J gene TRBJ2-3; 11 nucleotides line up with TRBD1. Germline values: CDR1 LGHNT, CDR2 FRNRAP. The CDR3 runs to 22 residues. The ends lost 3 bases at V and 0 bases at J; junction bases unmatched: 20. CDR3 coding DNA: TGTGCTAGTGGTTTCTCCCTTCCGGGACAGGGGGATGCGGGAGCTAGCACAGATACGCAGTATTTT. Protein sequence: CASGFSLPGQGDAGASTDTQYF. The full variable domain, completed using reference TRBV12-5 and TRBJ2-3, is DARVTQTPRHKVTEMGQEVTMRCQPILGHNTVFWYRQTMMQGLELLAYFRNRAPLDDSGMPKDRFSAEMPDATLATLKIQPSEPRDSAVYFCASGFSLPGQGDAGASTDTQYFGPGTRLTVL.

On this clone: The sample carries other DNA sequences with the same CDR3. V is TRBV9 and J is TRBJ1-1; the D is unclear. This CDR3 region has 14 residues. From germline, CDR1 is SGDLS and CDR2 YYNGEE. Trimming left V 0 bases short and J 0 bases short, with 6 bases between. CDR3 bases: TGTGCCAGCAGCGTAGGCCTGTTGAACACTGAAGCTTTCTTT. Translated: CASSVGLLNTEAFF. The variable domain in full, completed from reference TRBV9 and TRBJ1-1, reads DSGVTQTPKHLITATGQRVTLRCSPRSGDLSVYWYQQSLDQGLQFLIQYYNGEERAKGNILERFSAQQFPDLHSELNLSSLELGDSALYFCASSVGLLNTEAFFGQGTRLTVV.

The J gene is TRBJ2-7, the V gene TRBV11-2, with TRBD1 identical over 7 bases. This CDR3 contains 13 residues. The junction had 4 bases not matched to a gene; V was cut back by 5 bases and J by 3 bases. Germline V gives CDR1 SGHAT, CDR2 FQNNGV. Written as DNA, the CDR3 is TGTGCCAGCAGCACTGCAGGGGGCTACGAGCAGTACTTC. Its translation is CASSTAGGYEQYF. Full variable domain (missing parts from reference TRBV11-2 and TRBJ2-7): EAGVAQSPRYKIIEKRQSVAFWCNPISGHATLYWYQQILGQGPKLLIQFQNNGVVDDSQLPKDRFSAERLKGVDSTLKIQPAKLEDSAVYLCASSTAGGYEQYFGPGTRLTVT.

The chain joins TRBV19 to TRBJ1-3; D might be TRBD1 (5 bases). The CDR3 totals 15 residues. CDR1 and CDR2 (germline): LNHDA, SQIVND (reference sequence). V was pared by 6 bases and J by 0 bases, with 12 bases between. This CDR3 reads CASRLGTFSGNTIYF. The CDR3 DNA reads TGTGCCAGTAGGCTTGGGACCTTCTCTGGAAACACCATATATTTT.

This chain joins TRBV12-5 and TRBJ2-1; 10 bases line up with TRBD2. Trimming removed 3 bases from V and 5 bases from J; junction bases left unmatched: 4. CDR3 length: 15 amino acids. Germline values: CDR1 LGHNT, CDR2 FRNRAP. The CDR3 sequence: CASGLAGGYHNEQFF. Here the CDR3 DNA reads TGTGCTAGTGGTTTAGCGGGAGGGTACCACAATGAGCAGTTCTTC.

The chain combines TRBV11-2 with TRBJ2-5, with TRBD2 matching over 7 bases. The CDR3 is 14 residues long. Per the germline V gene, CDR1 is SGHAT and CDR2 is FQNNGV. J was trimmed by 2 bases and V by 1 base; bases with no gene match: 1. The CDR3 DNA reads TGTGCCAGCAGCTTAGCCGGGGGGCAAGAGACCCAGTACTTC. Translated: CASSLAGGQETQYF.

Here the CDR3 reads CATSDLRDRDGETQYF. For the CDR3, the DNA is TGTGCCACCAGTGATTTGAGGGACAGGGACGGAGAGACCCAGTACTTC. V usage is TRBV24-1 and J usage is TRBJ2-5; 9 bases match TRBD1. The CDR3 totals 16 residues. The germline V gene has CDR1 KGHDR and CDR2 SFDVKD. J was trimmed by 4 bases and V by 0 bases; bases with no gene match: 5.

The rearrangement joins TRBV30 to TRBJ1-5; TRBD1 is a possible D gene (6 bases). Trimming cost V 2 bases and J 7 bases, with 15 bases left between them. The germline V gene encodes CDR1 GTSNPN and CDR2 SVGIG (reference sequence). The CDR3 has 14 amino acids. CDR3 protein: CAWSLGAGVQPQHF. The CDR3 DNA follows: TGTGCCTGGAGTCTAGGGGCAGGGGTCCAGCCCCAGCATTTT.

This chain connects TRBV28 to TRBJ2-2, with unresolved D. The CDR3 length is 13 residues. Trimming took off 11 bases at V and 2 bases at J, with 12 bases between the two ends. The germline CDR1 and CDR2 sequences are MDHEN and SYDVKM. In nucleotides, the CDR3 is TGTGCCCATCAGACATCCAACACCGGGGAGCTGTTTTTT. It specifies CAHQTSNTGELFF. Variable domain in full (rest from reference TRBV28 and TRBJ2-2): DVKVTQSSRYLVKRTGEKVFLECVQDMDHENMFWYRQDPGLGLRLIYFSYDVKMKEKGDIPEGYSVSREKKERFSLILESASTNQTSMYLCAHQTSNTGELFFGEGSRLTVL.